This TCR beta chain is drawn from a study of T cells after somatic rescue of genetic block. V dropped 5 bases and J dropped 6 bases, with 11 bases sitting between them. Germline assignment: CDR1 SGHAT and CDR2 FQNNGV. The CDR3 has 12 residues. Measured with immunoSEQ multiplex PCR; TCRdb has only the in-frame clones, and not every one. The sample lists 68,000 or so clones; about nine tenths were seen once. The sequencing input was peripheral blood mononuclear cells (PBMCs). This sequence joins TRBV11-2 and TRBJ2-7; the D is unclear. This TCR derives from a middle-aged man. For the CDR3, the DNA is TGTGCCAGCAGCAGCCGGTCCGGCGAGCAGTACTTC. Translating gives CASSSRSGEQYF.